This TCR beta chain was recorded in a study of blood T cell repertoires in COVID-19. Study-wide background: Acute-phase and convalescent COVID-19 samples originated in the United States, Italy and Spain. T cells, B-cell-depleted T cells, or PBMCs provided the cDNA or gDNA that served as material.

In terms of age and location, participants ranged from roughly 18 to 95 years and lived in about 25 US areas. Only in-frame clones appear in the TCRdb table, and some are missing; sequencing was by immunoSEQ multiplex PCR. Here the sample spans 200,000 to 300,000 clones, around 85% being singletons. V lost 10 bases, J lost 4 bases, and 4 bases stayed unmatched. Germline lookup yields CDR1 SGHDT and CDR2 YYEEEE. The CDR3 has 13 amino acids. Material: PBMCs or T cells enriched from blood (not recorded which). This clonotype originated in a woman between 35 and 50 years old with acute COVID-19. V gene TRBV5-6 combines with J gene TRBJ2-7, with 14 bases matching TRBD2. The CDR3 DNA follows: TGTGCCGGCGGACTAGCGGGAGGATACGAGCAGTACTTC. It codes for CAGGLAGGYEQYF.